This TCR beta chain came from a study of T cell changes during pregnancy in multiple sclerosis. The repertoire was sequenced with immunoSEQ multiplex PCR; TCRdb's copy has only in-frame clones and lacks some. The sample contains approximately 24,000 clones, about nine tenths of which appear only once. The sample here was CD8+ T cells from peripheral blood mononuclear cells, taken in the third trimester of pregnancy. The TCR was taken from a female donor in good health, enrolled as a control in a pregnancy study.

CDR3 sequence (DNA): TGTGCCAGCAGCCAAATCGACCCTGGATGGCGGGAATACAATGAGCAGTTCTTC. It is translated as CASSQIDPGWREYNEQFF. This chain joins TRBV14 and TRBJ2-1; the D gene is possibly TRBD2 (6 bases). V lost 2 bases to trimming and J lost 4 bases, with 21 bases between them. This CDR3 spans 18 amino acids. CDR1 and CDR2 from the germline V gene are SGHDN and FVKESK.